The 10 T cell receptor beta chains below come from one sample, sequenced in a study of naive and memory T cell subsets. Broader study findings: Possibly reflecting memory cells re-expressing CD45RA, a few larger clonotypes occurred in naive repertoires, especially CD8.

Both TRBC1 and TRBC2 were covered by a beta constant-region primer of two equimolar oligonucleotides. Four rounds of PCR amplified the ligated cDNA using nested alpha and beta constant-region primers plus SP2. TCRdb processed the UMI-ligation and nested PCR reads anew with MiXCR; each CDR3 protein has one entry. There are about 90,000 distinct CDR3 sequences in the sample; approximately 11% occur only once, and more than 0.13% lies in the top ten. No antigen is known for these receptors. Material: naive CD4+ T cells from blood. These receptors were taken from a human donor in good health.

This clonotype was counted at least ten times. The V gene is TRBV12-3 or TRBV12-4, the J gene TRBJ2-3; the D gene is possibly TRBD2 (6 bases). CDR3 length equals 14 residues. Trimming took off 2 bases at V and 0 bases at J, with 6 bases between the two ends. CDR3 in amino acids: CASSLSGSTDTQYF. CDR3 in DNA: TGTGCCAGCAGTTTAAGCGGGAGCACAGATACGCAGTATTTT.

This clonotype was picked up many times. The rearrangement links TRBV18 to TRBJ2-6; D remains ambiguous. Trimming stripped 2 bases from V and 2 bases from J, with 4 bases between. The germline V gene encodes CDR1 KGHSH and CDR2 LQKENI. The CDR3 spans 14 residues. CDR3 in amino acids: CASSPETGANVLTF. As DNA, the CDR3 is TGTGCCAGCTCACCAGAGACTGGGGCCAACGTCCTGACTTTC.

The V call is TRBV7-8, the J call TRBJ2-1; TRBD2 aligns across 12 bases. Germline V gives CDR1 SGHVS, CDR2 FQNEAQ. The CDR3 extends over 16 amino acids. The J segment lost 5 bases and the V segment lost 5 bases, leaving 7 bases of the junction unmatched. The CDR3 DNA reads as TGTGCCAGCAGCGTCTCACTAGCGGGGGGCGACAATGAGCAGTTCTTC. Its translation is CASSVSLAGGDNEQFF.

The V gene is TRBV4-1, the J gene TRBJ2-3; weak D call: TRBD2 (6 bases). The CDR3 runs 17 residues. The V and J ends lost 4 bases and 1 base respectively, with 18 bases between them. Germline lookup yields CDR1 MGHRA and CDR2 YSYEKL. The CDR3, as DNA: TGCGCCAGCAGCCGCCCTCCGTCGAGGGAGGGCACAGATACGCAGTATTTT. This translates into CASSRPPSREGTDTQYF.

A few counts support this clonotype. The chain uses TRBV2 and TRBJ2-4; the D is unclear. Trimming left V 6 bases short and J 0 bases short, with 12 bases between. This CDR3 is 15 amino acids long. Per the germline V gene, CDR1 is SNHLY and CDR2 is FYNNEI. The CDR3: CASSSDTIAKNIQYF. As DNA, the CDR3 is TGTGCCAGCAGCTCAGACACCATAGCCAAAAACATTCAGTACTTC. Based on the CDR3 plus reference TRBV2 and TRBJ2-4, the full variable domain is EPEVTQTPSHQVTQMGQEVILRCVPISNHLYFYWYRQILGQKVEFLVSFYNNEISEKSEIFDDQFSVERPDGSNFTLKIRSTKLEDSAMYFCASSSDTIAKNIQYFGAGTRLSVL.

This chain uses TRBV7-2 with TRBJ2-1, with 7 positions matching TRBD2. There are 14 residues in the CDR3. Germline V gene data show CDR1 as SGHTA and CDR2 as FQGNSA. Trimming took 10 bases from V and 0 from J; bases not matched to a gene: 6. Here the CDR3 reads CATKRGSSYNEQFF. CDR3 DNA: TGTGCCACCAAGCGGGGAAGCTCCTACAATGAGCAGTTCTTC.

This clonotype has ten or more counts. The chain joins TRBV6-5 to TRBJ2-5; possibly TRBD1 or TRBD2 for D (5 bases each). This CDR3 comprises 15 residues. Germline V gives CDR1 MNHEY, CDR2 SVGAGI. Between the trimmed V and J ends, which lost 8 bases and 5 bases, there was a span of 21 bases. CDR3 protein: CASARHRGVGETQYF. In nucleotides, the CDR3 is TGTGCCAGCGCGAGGCACAGAGGGGTCGGGGAGACCCAGTACTTC.

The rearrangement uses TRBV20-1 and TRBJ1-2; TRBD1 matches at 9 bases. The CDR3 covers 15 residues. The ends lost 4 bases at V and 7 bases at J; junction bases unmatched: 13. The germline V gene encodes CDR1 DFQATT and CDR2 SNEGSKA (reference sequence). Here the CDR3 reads CSATPSGQGKRGYTF. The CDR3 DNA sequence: TGCAGTGCTACGCCCTCTGGACAGGGGAAACGTGGCTACACCTTC.

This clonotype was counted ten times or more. CDR3 coding DNA: TGCAGCGTGGGACCGTCTGAAGAGACCCAGTACTTC. It encodes CSVGPSEETQYF. The chain combines TRBV29-1 with TRBJ2-5; D tentatively fits TRBD1 or TRBD2 (5 bases each). Germline CDR1 is SQVTM and CDR2 is ANQGSEA. CDR3 size: 12 residues. V was trimmed by 6 bases and J by 3 bases, leaving 11 bases between them.

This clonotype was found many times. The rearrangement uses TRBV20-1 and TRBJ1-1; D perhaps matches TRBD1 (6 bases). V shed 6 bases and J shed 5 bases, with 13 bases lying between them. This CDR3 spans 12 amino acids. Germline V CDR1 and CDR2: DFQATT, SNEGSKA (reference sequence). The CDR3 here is CSAKRGETEAFF. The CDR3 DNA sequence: TGCAGTGCGAAGAGGGGGGAAACTGAAGCTTTCTTT.